This T cell receptor beta chain was sequenced in a study of T cells in Graves' hyperthyroidism and ophthalmopathy. The CDR3 consists of 13 residues. The germline CDR1 and CDR2 sequences are DFQATT and SNEGSKA (reference sequence). Deletions cut 5 bases from V and 3 bases from J, with 14 bases between. Amplified TCR beta CDR3 regions came from RNA transcripts. When the TCR CDR3 underwent first-round RT-PCR, the HTBI primer set was used. TCRdb processed the multiplex PCR reads anew with MiXCR; each CDR3 protein has one entry. The profile shows hundreds of thousands of distinct CDR3 sequences, 16% of them singletons. Findings and caveats of the study: Before onset, by a median of around 6.1 months, the model predicted ophthalmopathy.

This clonotype showed up just a few times. Its specificity is unknown. A much more abundant neighbour one base away suggests this may be a read error. Ophthalmopathy patients showed a Clinical Activity Score of at least 3, NOSPECS grade of at least 4 and duration under 3 months. Sequenced sample: blood. This TCR was recovered from a woman younger than 35 with Graves' ophthalmopathy. The genes are TRBV20-1 and TRBJ2-7; D is perhaps TRBD2 (6 bases). The CDR3 DNA is TGCAGTGCTGGAGGGCCAGGGTACTACGAGCAGTACTTC. Encoded protein: CSAGGPGYYEQYF.